A single sample is the source of the 2 T cell receptor beta chains below, sequenced in a study of blood T cells in healthy people across ages. For the second PCR, which ran for about 6 to 11 cycles, a sample-barcoded 5' primer and a J-beta primer mix were used. TCRdb itself ran the 5' RACE reads through MiXCR, one entry per CDR3 protein. The sample includes some 1.5 million distinct CDR3 sequences, roughly 28% of them seen just once. Sequencing was done on a sample of blood. The receptors were sampled from a woman in her 30s in good health.

This clonotype came up a few times. V is TRBV20-1 and J is TRBJ2-7, with TRBD2 matching 9 bases. The DNA end favors TRBJ2-5, so the J call may be wrong. The CDR3 loop spans 16 amino acids. CDR1 is DFQATT, CDR2 SNEGSKA, per germline (reference sequence). CDR3 region: CSAPPASGIGEETQYF. In DNA, the CDR3 is TGCAGTGCCCCCCCGGCTAGCGGGATAGGAGAGGAGACCCAGTACTTC.

The CDR3, as DNA: TGTGCCAGCAGCCCCGTCGTGGGGGGAGCTGAAGCTTTCTTT. Translating it yields CASSPVVGGAEAFF. The J gene is TRBJ1-1, the V gene TRBV7-6, with D maybe TRBD1 (5 bases). CDR1 and CDR2 (germline): SGHVS, FNYEAQ. This CDR3 spans 14 amino acids. V was shortened by 5 bases and J by 6 bases, with 16 bases between the two germline ends.